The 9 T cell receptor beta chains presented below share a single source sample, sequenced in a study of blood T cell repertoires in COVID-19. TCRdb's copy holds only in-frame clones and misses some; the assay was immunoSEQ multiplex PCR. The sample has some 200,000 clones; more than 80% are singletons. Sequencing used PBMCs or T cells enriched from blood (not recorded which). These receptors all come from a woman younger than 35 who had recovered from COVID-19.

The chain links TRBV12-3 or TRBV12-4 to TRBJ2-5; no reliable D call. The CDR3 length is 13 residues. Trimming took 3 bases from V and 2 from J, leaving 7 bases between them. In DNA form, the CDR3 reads TGTGCCAGCAGTTTGTTGCGTCAAGAGACCCAGTACTTC. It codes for CASSLLRQETQYF.

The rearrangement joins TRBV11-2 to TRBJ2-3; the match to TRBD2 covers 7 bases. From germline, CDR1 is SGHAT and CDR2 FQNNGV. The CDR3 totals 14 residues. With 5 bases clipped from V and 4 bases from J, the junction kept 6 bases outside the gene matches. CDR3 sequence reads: CASSRTRWADTQYF. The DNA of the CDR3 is TGTGCCAGCAGCAGGACTAGGTGGGCAGATACGCAGTATTTT.

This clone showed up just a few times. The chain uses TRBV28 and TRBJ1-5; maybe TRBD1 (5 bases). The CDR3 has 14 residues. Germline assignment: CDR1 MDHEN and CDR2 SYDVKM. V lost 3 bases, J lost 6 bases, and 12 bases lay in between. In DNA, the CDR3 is TGTGCCAGCAGTTTTAGGCAGGGCGCTCAGCCCCAGCATTTT. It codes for CASSFRQGAQPQHF.

CDR3 bases: TGTGCCAGCAGTTCGCTCAACTGGGGGGGCTACGAGCAGTACTTC. This encodes CASSSLNWGGYEQYF. The chain couples TRBV28 to TRBJ2-7; 7 nucleotides match TRBD2. V was clipped by 4 bases and J by 3 bases; unmatched bases: 9. Germline loops: CDR1 MDHEN, CDR2 SYDVKM. The CDR3 loop spans 15 amino acids.

The CDR3, as DNA: TGTGCCAGCAGTTCCCCGACTAGCGGGGGTACAGATACGCAGTATTTT. Translation gives CASSSPTSGGTDTQYF. This sequence joins TRBV28 and TRBJ2-3, with TRBD2 matching over 12 bases. V shed 4 bases and J 3 bases; nucleotides not matched to a gene: 5. This CDR3 has 16 amino acids. Per germline, CDR1 MDHEN and CDR2 SYDVKM.

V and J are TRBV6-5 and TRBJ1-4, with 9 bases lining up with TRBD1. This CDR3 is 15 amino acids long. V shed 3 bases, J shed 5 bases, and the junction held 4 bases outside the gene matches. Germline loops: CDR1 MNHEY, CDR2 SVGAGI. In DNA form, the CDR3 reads TGTGCCAGCAGTTATGCCGGGACAGGGAATGAAAAACTGTTTTTT. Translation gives CASSYAGTGNEKLFF.

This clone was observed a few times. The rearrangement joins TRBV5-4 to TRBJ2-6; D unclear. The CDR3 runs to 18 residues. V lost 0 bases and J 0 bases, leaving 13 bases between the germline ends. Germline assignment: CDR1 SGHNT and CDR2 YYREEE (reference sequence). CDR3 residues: CASSLASQVPSGANVLTF. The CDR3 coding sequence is TGTGCCAGCAGCTTGGCAAGCCAAGTCCCCTCTGGGGCCAACGTCCTGACTTTC.

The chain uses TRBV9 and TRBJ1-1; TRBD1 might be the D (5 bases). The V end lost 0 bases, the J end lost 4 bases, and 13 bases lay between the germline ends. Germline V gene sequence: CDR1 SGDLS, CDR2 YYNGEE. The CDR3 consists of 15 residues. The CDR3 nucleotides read TGTGCCAGCAGCGTAGGGGGAGGGGTAGGCACTGAAGCTTTCTTT. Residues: CASSVGGGVGTEAFF.

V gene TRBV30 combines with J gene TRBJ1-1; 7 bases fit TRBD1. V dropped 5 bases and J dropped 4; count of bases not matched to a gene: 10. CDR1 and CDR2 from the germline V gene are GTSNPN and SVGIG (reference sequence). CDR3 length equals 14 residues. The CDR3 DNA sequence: TGTGCCTGGGGTGACAGGGCAATTAGCACTGAAGCTTTCTTT. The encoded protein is CAWGDRAISTEAFF.